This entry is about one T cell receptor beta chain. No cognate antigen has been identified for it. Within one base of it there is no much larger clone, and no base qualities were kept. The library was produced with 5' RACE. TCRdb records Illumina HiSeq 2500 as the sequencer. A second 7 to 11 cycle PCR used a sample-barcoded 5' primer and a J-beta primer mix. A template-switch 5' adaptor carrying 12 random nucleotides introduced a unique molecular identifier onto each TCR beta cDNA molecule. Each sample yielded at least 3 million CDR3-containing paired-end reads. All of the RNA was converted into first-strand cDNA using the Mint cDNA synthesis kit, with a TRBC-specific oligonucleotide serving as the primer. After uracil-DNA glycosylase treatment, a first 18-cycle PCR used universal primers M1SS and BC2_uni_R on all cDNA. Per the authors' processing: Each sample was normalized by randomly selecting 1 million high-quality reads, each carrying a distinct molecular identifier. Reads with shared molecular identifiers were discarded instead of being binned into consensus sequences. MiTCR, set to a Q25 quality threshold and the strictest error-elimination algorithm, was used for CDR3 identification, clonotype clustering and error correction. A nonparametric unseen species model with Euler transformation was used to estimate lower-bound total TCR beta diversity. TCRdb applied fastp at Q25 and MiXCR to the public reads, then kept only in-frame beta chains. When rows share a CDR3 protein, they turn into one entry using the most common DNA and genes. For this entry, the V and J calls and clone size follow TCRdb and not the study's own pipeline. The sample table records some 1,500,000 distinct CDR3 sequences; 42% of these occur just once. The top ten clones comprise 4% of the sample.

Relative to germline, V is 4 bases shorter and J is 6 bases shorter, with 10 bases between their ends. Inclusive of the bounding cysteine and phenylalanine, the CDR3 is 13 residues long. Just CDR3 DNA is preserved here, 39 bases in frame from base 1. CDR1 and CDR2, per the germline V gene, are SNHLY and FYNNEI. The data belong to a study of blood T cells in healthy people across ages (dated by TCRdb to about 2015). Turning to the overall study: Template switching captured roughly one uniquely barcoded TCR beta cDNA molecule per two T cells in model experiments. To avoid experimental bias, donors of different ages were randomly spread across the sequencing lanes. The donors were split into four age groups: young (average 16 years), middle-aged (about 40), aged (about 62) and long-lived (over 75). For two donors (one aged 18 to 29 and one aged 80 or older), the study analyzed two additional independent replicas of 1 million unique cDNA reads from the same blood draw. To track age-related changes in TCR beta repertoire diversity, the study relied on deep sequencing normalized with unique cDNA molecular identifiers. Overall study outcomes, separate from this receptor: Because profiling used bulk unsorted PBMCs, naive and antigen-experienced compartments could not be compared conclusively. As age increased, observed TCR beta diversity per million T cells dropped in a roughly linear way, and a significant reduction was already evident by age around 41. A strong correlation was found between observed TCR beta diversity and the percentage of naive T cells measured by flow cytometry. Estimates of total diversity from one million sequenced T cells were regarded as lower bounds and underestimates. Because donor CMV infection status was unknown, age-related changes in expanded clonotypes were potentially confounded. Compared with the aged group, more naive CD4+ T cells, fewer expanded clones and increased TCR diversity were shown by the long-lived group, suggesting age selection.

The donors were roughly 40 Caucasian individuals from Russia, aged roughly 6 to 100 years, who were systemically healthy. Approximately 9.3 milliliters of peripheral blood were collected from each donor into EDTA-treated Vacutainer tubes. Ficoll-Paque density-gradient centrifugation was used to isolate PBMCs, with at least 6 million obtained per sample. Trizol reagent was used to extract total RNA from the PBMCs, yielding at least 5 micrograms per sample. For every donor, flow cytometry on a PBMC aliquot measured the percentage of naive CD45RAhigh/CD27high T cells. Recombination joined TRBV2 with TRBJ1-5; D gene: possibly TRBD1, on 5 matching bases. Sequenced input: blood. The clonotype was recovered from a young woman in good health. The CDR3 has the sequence CASSGQYTQPQHF. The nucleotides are TGTGCCAGCAGTGGACAGTATACTCAGCCCCAGCATTTT.